This T cell receptor beta chain was sequenced during a study of T cell responses to AZD1222 COVID-19 vaccine. Study overall: Second-dose intervals of approximately 4 or approximately 12 weeks were pooled.

Study observations and caveats: Regions 160-218 and 743-854 dominated among vaccine-associated CD4 TCRs spanning spike. Spike-specific TCR breadth and depth both grew after two AZD1222 doses.

This table comes from immunoSEQ multiplex PCR, and its TCRdb copy is limited to in-frame clones, with some not included. In the table there are 100,000 to 150,000 clones, more than 80% of which are singletons. Regarding this clone: Its specificity is not known.

V lost 8 bases and J lost 6, with 7 bases in between. The CDR3 extends over 11 amino acids. Germline V lookup: CDR1 ENHRY, CDR2 SYGVKD. This sample comprised peripheral blood, obtained on day 0 of AZD1222 vaccination. This chain uses TRBV10-3 with TRBJ2-2; D call uncertain. The sequence was obtained from an adult in good health. The CDR3 here is CAIAVSGELFF. The CDR3 DNA follows: TGTGCCATCGCGGTTTCCGGGGAGCTGTTTTTT.